The present T cell receptor beta chain was sequenced within a study of CD8 T cells in ankylosing spondylitis. General observations from the study: Disease-associated clones were reportedly significantly overrepresented in matched ankylosing spondylitis synovial fluid. Disease-linked clones were CD8+ and relatively rare in peripheral blood.

A quantitative 5'-RACE method, one with molecular barcodes, was used to make TCR beta libraries. TCRdb fed the 5' RACE reads into MiXCR, producing one record per CDR3 protein. The sample lists approximately 140,000 distinct CDR3 sequences; about 42% were seen once. This clonotype has a handful of counts. Its antigen is unidentified. This CDR3 has 16 amino acids. Per the germline V gene, CDR1 is SGHTA and CDR2 is FQGNSA. V lost 1 base and J lost 0, with 11 bases in between. The sample comprised synovial fluid, either unsorted or a sorted T cell fraction (not recorded which). The V and J genes are TRBV7-2 and TRBJ2-3; D not certain. The receptor was isolated from a male donor with ankylosing spondylitis. This CDR3 is CASSLGSELSTDTQYF. The CDR3 DNA sequence: TGTGCCAGCAGCTTAGGGAGCGAGTTAAGCACAGATACGCAGTATTTT.